This T cell receptor (beta chain) derives from a study of cytomegalovirus exposure and HLA in healthy donors. Whole-study context: There were about 85 million unique TCRs (from HLA-typed donors) in an early data release.

Study-level findings and limits: A later analysis, which compared TCR beta chains of equal frequency, found the HLA-associated ones more clonally expanded.

The CDR3 has 14 amino acids. The V gene lost 5 bases and the J gene lost 2 bases, with 12 bases spanning the gap. The germline CDR1 and CDR2 sequences are MNHEY and SMNVEV (reference sequence). This PCR relied on a set of 60 Vbeta primers and 13 Jbeta primers. The protocol was immunoSEQ multiplex PCR, while the TCRdb copy is restricted to in-frame clones and leaves out a portion. The sample comprises approximately 97,000 clones, about 60% of which are singletons, and 4.5% to 5% rests with the top ten. Donors consisted of healthy bone marrow donors. To note about this clone: Its target is not known.

The chain is built from TRBV27 and TRBJ1-1; D ambiguous. Sequences were obtained from PBMCs. The source is a human donor in good health. The CDR3 bases are TGTGCCAGCAGTATTACGGGGTCTAACACTGAAGCTTTCTTT. Its protein is CASSITGSNTEAFF.